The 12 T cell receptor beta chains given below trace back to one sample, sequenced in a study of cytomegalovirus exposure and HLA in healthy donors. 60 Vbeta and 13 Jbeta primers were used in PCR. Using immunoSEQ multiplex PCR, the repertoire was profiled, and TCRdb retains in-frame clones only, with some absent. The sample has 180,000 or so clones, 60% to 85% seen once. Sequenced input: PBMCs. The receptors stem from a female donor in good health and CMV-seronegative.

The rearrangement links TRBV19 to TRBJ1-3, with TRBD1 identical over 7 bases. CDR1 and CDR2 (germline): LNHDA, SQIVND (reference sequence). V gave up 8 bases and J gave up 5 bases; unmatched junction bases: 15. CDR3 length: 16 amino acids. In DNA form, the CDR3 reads TGTGCCAGTGGATTTAGTGGACAGGTGATCCGAAACACCATATATTTT. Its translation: CASGFSGQVIRNTIYF.

CDR3 sequence (DNA): TGCGCCAGCAGCCAAGACGGAGGGGTGAACACTGAAGCTTTCTTT. Translating it yields CASSQDGGVNTEAFF. The J gene is TRBJ1-1, the V gene TRBV4-1, with a possible D match to TRBD1 (5 bases). V gave up 0 bases and J gave up 0 bases, with 8 bases separating them. CDR1 MGHRA and CDR2 YSYEKL come from the germline V gene. The CDR3 is made up of 15 amino acids.

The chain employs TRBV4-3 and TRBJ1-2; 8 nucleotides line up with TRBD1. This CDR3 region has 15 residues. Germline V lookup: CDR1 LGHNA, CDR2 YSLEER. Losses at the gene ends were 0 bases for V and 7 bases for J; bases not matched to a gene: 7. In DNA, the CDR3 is TGCGCCAGCAGCCAAGATCCGGCAGGGGGCTTTGGCTACACCTTC. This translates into CASSQDPAGGFGYTF.

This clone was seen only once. The CDR3 is CASSLVGQGQDTQYF. In DNA, the CDR3 is TGTGCCAGCAGCTTGGTGGGACAGGGCCAAGATACGCAGTATTTT. The J gene is TRBJ2-3, the V gene TRBV5-4, with 9 bases that match TRBD1. The germline V gene encodes CDR1 SGHNT and CDR2 YYREEE (reference sequence). Trimming at V came to 0 bases and at J to 5 bases, leaving 4 bases not matched to a gene. The CDR3 loop spans 15 amino acids.

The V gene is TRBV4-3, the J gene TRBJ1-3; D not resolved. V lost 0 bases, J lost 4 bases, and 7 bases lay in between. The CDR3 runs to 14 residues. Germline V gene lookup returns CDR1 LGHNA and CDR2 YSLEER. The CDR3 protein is CASSQEGRGNTIYF. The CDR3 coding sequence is TGCGCCAGCAGCCAAGAAGGGAGAGGAAACACCATATATTTT.

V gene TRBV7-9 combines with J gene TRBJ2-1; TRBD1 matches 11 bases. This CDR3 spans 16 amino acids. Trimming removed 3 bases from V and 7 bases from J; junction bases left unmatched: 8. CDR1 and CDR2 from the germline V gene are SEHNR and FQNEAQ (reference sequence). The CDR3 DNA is TGTGCCAGCAGCTTCCCTTGGGGACAGGGGGTGAATGAGCAGTTCTTC. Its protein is CASSFPWGQGVNEQFF.

The CDR3 loop reads CASSLDRGNEQFF. Here the CDR3 DNA reads TGTGCCAGCAGCTTAGATCGGGGCAATGAGCAGTTCTTC. The genes are TRBV7-7 and TRBJ2-1; D may be TRBD2 (5 bases). From germline, CDR1 is SSHAT and CDR2 FNYEAQ (reference sequence). V was shortened by 1 base and J by 6 bases, with 7 bases between the two germline ends. The CDR3 runs to 13 residues.

This CDR3 is CASSLGVVSVNEQFF. In DNA form, the CDR3 reads TGTGCCAGCAGCTTAGGGGTCGTTAGCGTCAATGAGCAGTTCTTC. The V call is TRBV11-2, the J call TRBJ2-1, with D maybe TRBD2 (5 bases). Germline loops: CDR1 SGHAT, CDR2 FQNNGV. The CDR3 extends over 15 amino acids. V was clipped by 1 base and J by 6 bases, with 13 bases between them. The complete variable domain, with remaining parts taken from reference TRBV11-2 and TRBJ2-1, reads EAGVAQSPRYKIIEKRQSVAFWCNPISGHATLYWYQQILGQGPKLLIQFQNNGVVDDSQLPKDRFSAERLKGVDSTLKIQPAKLEDSAVYLCASSLGVVSVNEQFFGPGTRLTVL.

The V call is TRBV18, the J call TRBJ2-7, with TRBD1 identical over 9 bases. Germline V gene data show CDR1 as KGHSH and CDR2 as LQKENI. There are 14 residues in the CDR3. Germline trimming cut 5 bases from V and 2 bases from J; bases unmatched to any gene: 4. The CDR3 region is CASSSGQGAYEQYF. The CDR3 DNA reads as TGTGCCAGCTCATCGGGACAGGGAGCCTACGAGCAGTACTTC.

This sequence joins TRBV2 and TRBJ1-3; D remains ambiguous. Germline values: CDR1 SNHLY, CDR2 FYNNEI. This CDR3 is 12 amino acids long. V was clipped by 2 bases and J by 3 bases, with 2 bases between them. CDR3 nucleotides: TGTGCCAGCAGTGAATATGGAAACACCATATATTTT. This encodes CASSEYGNTIYF.

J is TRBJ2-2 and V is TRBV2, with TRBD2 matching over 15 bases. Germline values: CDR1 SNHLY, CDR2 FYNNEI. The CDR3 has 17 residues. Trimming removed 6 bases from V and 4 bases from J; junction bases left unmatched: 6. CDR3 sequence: CASSGLAGGFGTGELFF. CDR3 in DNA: TGTGCCAGCAGCGGACTAGCGGGAGGGTTCGGCACCGGGGAGCTGTTTTTT.

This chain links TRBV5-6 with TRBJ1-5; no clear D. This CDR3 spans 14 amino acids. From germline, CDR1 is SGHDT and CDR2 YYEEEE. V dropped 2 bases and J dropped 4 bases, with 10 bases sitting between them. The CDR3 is CASSFEGSNQPQHF. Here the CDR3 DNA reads TGTGCCAGCAGCTTCGAGGGTAGTAATCAGCCCCAGCATTTT.